A single sample is the source of the 25 T cell receptor beta chains below, sequenced in a study of siplizumab effects on memory and regulatory T cells (dated by TCRdb to the late 2010s). Receptor amplification or capture employed the immunoSEQ multiplex PCR assay. TCRdb retrieved this table from immuneACCESS and kept in-frame rearrangements only. Not all clones are present; in checked studies, unresolved V genes account for under half, and no reason is known for the remainder. The sample yields approximately 110,000 clones; just over 90% were counted once. More than 0.65% of the sample belongs to the ten largest clones. Input material: Tregs sorted from blood. All receptors derive from a human donor in good health.

Concerning this clone: Relative to the germline gene, one junction end is altered; a read error may explain this. The chain combines TRBV7-9 with TRBJ1-2; 8 nucleotides align to TRBD1. The CDR3 is 17 residues long. Germline assignment: CDR1 SEHNR and CDR2 FQNEAQ (reference sequence). The CDR3: CASSKQRTGLRNNGYTF. For the CDR3, the DNA is TGTGCCAGCAGCAAGCAGAGGACAGGGCTCCGTAACAATGGCTACACCTTC.

The chain links TRBV18 to TRBJ2-7; D perhaps matches TRBD1 (6 bases). The CDR3 consists of 13 residues. V was clipped by 5 bases and J by 2 bases, with 10 bases between them. Germline assignment: CDR1 KGHSH and CDR2 LQKENI. The CDR3 spells CASSSGTTYEQYF. The CDR3 DNA sequence: TGTGCCAGCTCATCCGGGACAACCTACGAGCAGTACTTC.

The rearrangement uses TRBV20-1 and TRBJ2-5; D gene uncertain. V lost 2 bases and J 4 bases, leaving 2 bases between the germline ends. Germline-derived CDR1 and CDR2 are DFQATT and SNEGSKA (reference sequence). The CDR3 extends over 10 amino acids. This CDR3 is CSARRETQYF. The CDR3 DNA reads TGCAGTGCTAGACGAGAGACCCAGTACTTC.

The genes are TRBV6-5 and TRBJ2-3; D is undetermined. The V gene lost 0 bases and the J gene lost 0 bases, with 10 bases spanning the gap. The CDR3 is made up of 16 amino acids. Germline-derived CDR1 and CDR2 are MNHEY and SVGAGI. CDR3 amino acids: CASSYSLGGSTDTQYF. DNA for the CDR3: TGTGCCAGCAGTTACTCTCTGGGTGGAAGCACAGATACGCAGTATTTT.

V gene TRBV30 combines with J gene TRBJ2-3; D gene uncertain. With 2 bases removed from V and 5 bases from J, the gap between germline ends came to 2 bases. The CDR3 runs to 10 residues. From germline, CDR1 is GTSNPN and CDR2 SVGIG (reference sequence). CDR3 sequence reads: CAWSIDTQYF. For the CDR3, the DNA is TGTGCCTGGAGTATAGATACGCAGTATTTT. The full variable domain, rest sourced from reference TRBV30 and TRBJ2-3, is SQTIHQWPATLVQPVGSPLSLECTVEGTSNPNLYWYRQAAGRGLQLLFYSVGIGQISSEVPQNLSASRPQDRQFILSSKKLLLSDSGFYLCAWSIDTQYFGPGTRLTVL.

The chain recombines TRBV7-2 with TRBJ2-5; no clear D. Germline assignment: CDR1 SGHTA and CDR2 FQGNSA. The CDR3 sequence is 13 residues long. Trimming left V 5 bases short and J 1 base short, with 8 bases between. CDR3 amino acids: CASSARSQETQYF. The CDR3 DNA reads as TGTGCCAGCAGCGCCCGGTCCCAAGAGACCCAGTACTTC.

This chain connects TRBV7-2 to TRBJ1-2, with 11 bases that match TRBD1. The CDR3 contains 16 residues. CDR1 and CDR2 from the germline V gene are SGHTA and FQGNSA. After removal of 5 bases from V and 7 bases from J, the junction contained 12 bases not matched to a gene. Written as DNA, the CDR3 is TGTGCCAGCAGCGCCAGAGGGGACAGGGGGGAGTCTGGCTACACCTTC. Its protein is CASSARGDRGESGYTF.

The gene calls are TRBV15 and TRBJ1-6; no clear D gene. V was trimmed by 6 bases and J by 8 bases, leaving 14 bases between them. Germline assignment: CDR1 LNHNV and CDR2 YYDKDF (reference sequence). The CDR3 consists of 14 residues. The CDR3 region has the DNA TGTGCCACCAGAAGACGTGGGGTATATTCACCCCTCCACTTT. It codes for CATRRRGVYSPLHF.

The chain links TRBV11-3 to TRBJ1-2; no clear D. Germline CDR1 and CDR2: SGHNT and YENEEA. The CDR3 is 13 residues long. The V end lost 5 bases, the J end lost 5 bases, and 12 bases lay between the germline ends. CDR3 DNA sequence: TGTGCCAGCAGCCCGGACGGATCTTATGGCTACACCTTC. It yields the protein CASSPDGSYGYTF.

The gene calls are TRBV5-1 and TRBJ2-7; the D is unclear. The CDR3 is 13 residues long. Germline V lookup: CDR1 SGHRS, CDR2 YFSETQ. Trimming removed 0 bases from V and 7 bases from J, with 11 bases in between. The CDR3 sequence: CASSLAASREQYF. The CDR3 DNA reads as TGCGCCAGCAGCTTGGCCGCCAGCCGAGAGCAGTACTTC.

This chain uses TRBV27 with TRBJ1-1; D unresolved. V lost 3 bases and J lost 4, with 6 bases in between. This CDR3 comprises 12 residues. Germline V lookup: CDR1 MNHEY, CDR2 SMNVEV (reference sequence). CDR3 protein: CASSFWGTEAFF. The CDR3 DNA reads TGTGCCAGCAGTTTCTGGGGCACTGAAGCTTTCTTT.

The CDR3 spells CASSLGYLAKNIQYF. CDR3 in DNA: TGTGCCAGCAGCTTAGGTTACCTAGCCAAAAACATTCAGTACTTC. This chain uses TRBV7-9 with TRBJ2-4; unclear D gene. The CDR3 runs 15 residues. V lost 1 base and J lost 0, with 7 bases in between. Germline V CDR1 and CDR2: SEHNR, FQNEAQ (reference sequence). Using reference TRBV7-9 and TRBJ2-4 for the parts outside the CDR3, the full variable domain is DTGVSQNPRHKITKRGQNVTFRCDPISEHNRLYWYRQTLGQGPEFLTYFQNEAQLEKSRLLSDRFSAERPKGSFSTLEIQRTEQGDSAMYLCASSLGYLAKNIQYFGAGTRLSVL.

The gene calls are TRBV19 and TRBJ2-7; D remains ambiguous. V shed 3 bases and J shed 6 bases, with 12 bases lying between them. The CDR3 contains 13 residues. Germline V gene data show CDR1 as LNHDA and CDR2 as SQIVND (reference sequence). CDR3 coding DNA: TGTGCCAGTAGTATTGTGGGAAATGTCGAGCAGTACTTC. Protein product: CASSIVGNVEQYF.

The CDR3 coding sequence is TGTGCCAGCAGCTTAAATGGTCGGGGGCCTCAATTCTTC. This encodes CASSLNGRGPQFF. V gene TRBV7-3 combines with J gene TRBJ2-1; possibly TRBD1 or TRBD2 for D (6 bases each). Trimming took 1 base from V and 16 from J, leaving 17 bases between them. The CDR3 sequence is 13 residues long. Per germline, CDR1 SGHTA and CDR2 FQGTGA.

The rearrangement links TRBV6-6 to TRBJ2-6; D may match TRBD1 or TRBD2 (7 bases each). Trimming removed 6 bases at V and 15 bases at J, with 12 bases between. Germline V lookup: CDR1 MNHNY, CDR2 SVGAGI (reference sequence). The CDR3 extends over 11 amino acids. The CDR3: CASRDREGLTF. CDR3 sequence (DNA): TGTGCCAGCAGAGACAGGGAGGGCCTGACTTTC.

V usage is TRBV18 and J usage is TRBJ1-2; D call uncertain. The germline gives CDR1 KGHSH, CDR2 LQKENI. Trimming took 2 bases from V and 4 from J, leaving 17 bases between them. CDR3 length: 16 amino acids. The CDR3 loop reads CASSPRGRDSTYGYTF. For the CDR3, the DNA is TGTGCCAGCTCACCAAGAGGCAGAGATAGTACCTATGGCTACACCTTC. Full variable domain (remainder filled in from reference TRBV18 and TRBJ1-2): NAGVMQNPRHLVRRRGQEARLRCSPMKGHSHVYWYRQLPEEGLKFMVYLQKENIIDESGMPKERFSAEFPKEGPSILRIQQVVRGDSAAYFCASSPRGRDSTYGYTFGSGTRLTVV.

The genes are TRBV7-2 and TRBJ1-5, with D maybe TRBD1 (6 bases). Per germline, CDR1 SGHTA and CDR2 FQGNSA. Trimming removed 5 bases at V and 11 bases at J, with 19 bases between. The CDR3 is made up of 14 amino acids. The CDR3 DNA sequence: TGTGCCAGCAGCACCGGGGGCGGTCCTTATACCCAGCATTTT. Translated, it gives CASSTGGGPYTQHF.

V is TRBV6-5 and J is TRBJ2-1; weak D call: TRBD2 (6 bases). V dropped 8 bases and J dropped 10 bases, with 6 bases sitting between them. In germline, CDR1 is MNHEY, CDR2 SVGAGI. This CDR3 has 9 amino acids. The DNA for the CDR3 is TGTGCCAGCGGGAGGGAGCAGTTCTTC. The encoded protein is CASGREQFF.

V and J are TRBV2 and TRBJ1-5, with 7 bases aligning to TRBD1. With V trimmed by 7 bases and J by 0 bases, 3 bases remained unmatched. This CDR3 contains 14 residues. Germline V gene lookup returns CDR1 SNHLY and CDR2 FYNNEI. The DNA of the CDR3 is TGTGCCAGCACGACAGGGAGTAGCAATCAGCCCCAGCATTTT. Amino acid sequence: CASTTGSSNQPQHF.

V is TRBV18 and J is TRBJ2-1, with 9 bases aligning to TRBD2. CDR3 length: 18 amino acids. Unmatched junction bases numbered 13, after V lost 3 bases and J lost 4 bases. Germline loops: CDR1 KGHSH, CDR2 LQKENI. CDR3: CASSPAPVLAGLYNEQFF. The CDR3 coding sequence is TGTGCCAGCTCACCTGCCCCCGTACTAGCGGGTTTATACAATGAGCAGTTCTTC. The full variable domain, completed using reference TRBV18 and TRBJ2-1, is NAGVMQNPRHLVRRRGQEARLRCSPMKGHSHVYWYRQLPEEGLKFMVYLQKENIIDESGMPKERFSAEFPKEGPSILRIQQVVRGDSAAYFCASSPAPVLAGLYNEQFFGPGTRLTVL.

This chain joins TRBV28 and TRBJ2-7; D may match TRBD1 or TRBD2 (6 bases each). The CDR3 has 12 amino acids. V was pared by 7 bases and J by 5 bases, with 12 bases between. Germline values: CDR1 MDHEN, CDR2 SYDVKM. Written as DNA, the CDR3 is TGTGCCAGCATTGGGGGGCCCCACGAGCAGTACTTC. This translates into CASIGGPHEQYF. The full variable domain, rest sourced from reference TRBV28 and TRBJ2-7, is DVKVTQSSRYLVKRTGEKVFLECVQDMDHENMFWYRQDPGLGLRLIYFSYDVKMKEKGDIPEGYSVSREKKERFSLILESASTNQTSMYLCASIGGPHEQYFGPGTRLTVT.

The chain links TRBV7-8 to TRBJ2-1; 13 bases are a match to TRBD2. Trimming cost V 3 bases and J 7 bases; bases outside gene matches: 3. Germline V gene lookup returns CDR1 SGHVS and CDR2 FQNEAQ. The CDR3 extends over 15 amino acids. The CDR3 reads CASSLGLAGKNEQFF. In DNA, the CDR3 is TGTGCCAGCAGCTTGGGACTAGCGGGGAAAAATGAGCAGTTCTTC.

This clone was detected a few times. This sequence joins TRBV5-6 and TRBJ2-3; D is uncertain. Per germline, CDR1 SGHDT and CDR2 YYEEEE. The germline V and J ends were trimmed by 3 bases and 8 bases, with 13 bases remaining between them. This CDR3 spans 13 amino acids. The CDR3 DNA sequence: TGTGCCAGCAGCTCAGACCGGATTGCTACGCAGTATTTT. Protein sequence: CASSSDRIATQYF. The full variable domain, completed using reference TRBV5-6 and TRBJ2-3, is DAGVTQSPTHLIKTRGQQVTLRCSPKSGHDTVSWYQQALGQGPQFIFQYYEEEERQRGNFPDRFSGHQFPNYSSELNVNALLLGDSALYLCASSSDRIATQYFGPGTRLTVL.

The chain joins TRBV18 to TRBJ2-2; the D gene is possibly TRBD1 (5 bases). The CDR3 consists of 14 residues. Trimming shortened V by 6 bases and J by 0 bases, and 8 bases separated the two germline ends. Germline CDR1 reads KGHSH; CDR2 reads LQKENI. CDR3 loop: CASSPGTNTGELFF. CDR3 nucleotide sequence: TGTGCCAGCTCCCCAGGGACGAACACCGGGGAGCTGTTTTTT.

The rearrangement links TRBV9 to TRBJ2-3; D assignment may be TRBD1 or TRBD2 (6 bases each). The CDR3 has 15 residues. Germline CDR1 is SGDLS and CDR2 is YYNGEE. V gave up 0 bases and J gave up 3 bases, with 11 bases separating them. Written as DNA, the CDR3 is TGTGCCAGCAGCGTAGTTTGGGGGGCGACAGATACGCAGTATTTT. It translates to CASSVVWGATDTQYF.